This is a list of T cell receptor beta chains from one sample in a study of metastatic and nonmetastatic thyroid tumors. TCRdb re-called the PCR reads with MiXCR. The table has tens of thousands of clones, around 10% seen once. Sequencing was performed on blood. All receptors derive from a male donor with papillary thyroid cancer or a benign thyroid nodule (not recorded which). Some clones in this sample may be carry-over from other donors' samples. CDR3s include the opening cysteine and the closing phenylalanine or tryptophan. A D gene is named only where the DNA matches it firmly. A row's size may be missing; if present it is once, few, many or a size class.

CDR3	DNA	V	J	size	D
CASSLDRGLGGYTF	TGTGCCAGCAGCTTGGACAGGGGTTTGGGTGGCTACACCTTC	TRBV11-2	TRBJ1-2	-	TRBD1
CAWSVGQPATNEKLFF	TGTGCCTGGAGTGTAGGGCAGCCTGCAACTAATGAAAAACTGTTTTTT	TRBV30	TRBJ1-4	-	-
CASSIRQGSYEQYF	TGTGCCAGTAGTATCCGACAGGGCTCCTACGAGCAGTACTTC	TRBV19	TRBJ2-7	many	TRBD1
CASTQRDRGSPLHF	TGTGCCAGCACCCAACGGGACAGGGGGTCACCCCTCCACTTT	TRBV6-1	TRBJ1-6	few	TRBD1
CSARDFNGENTIYF	TGCAGTGCTAGAGATTTCAATGGGGAAAACACCATATATTTT	TRBV20-1	TRBJ1-3	-	-
CASSVVAGTDTQYF	TGCGCCAGCAGCGTCGTGGCGGGCACAGATACGCAGTATTTT	TRBV5-1	TRBJ2-3	-	-
CASTLQGSRGYTF	TGTGCCAGCACTTTGCAGGGTTCACGTGGCTACACCTTC	TRBV12-3/TRBV12-4	TRBJ1-2	many	-
CASSLGHGVSYEQYF	TGTGCCAGCAGTTTGGGCCACGGGGTATCCTACGAGCAGTACTTC	TRBV6-1	TRBJ2-7	medium-sized	-
CASSREMPYEQYF	TGCGCCAGCAGCAGGGAAATGCCCTACGAGCAGTACTTC	TRBV10-1	TRBJ2-7	medium-sized	-
CASRVQGYGYTF	TGTGCCAGCAGGGTACAGGGATATGGCTACACCTTC	TRBV28	TRBJ1-2	many	-
CASRSGLAASYNEQFF	TGCGCCAGCAGATCGGGACTAGCGGCCTCCTACAATGAGCAGTTCTTC	TRBV5-1	TRBJ2-1	many	TRBD2
CASSSLTGKGYTF	TGTGCCAGCAGTTCACTAACAGGGAAGGGCTACACCTTC	TRBV28	TRBJ1-2	many	-
CASSIREGATVETQYF	TGTGCCAGTAGTATTAGGGAGGGGGCCACAGTAGAGACCCAGTACTTC	TRBV19	TRBJ2-5	-	-
CASSQREPNEHFF	TGTGCCAGCAGCCAAAGGGAGCCCAATGAGCATTTCTTC	TRBV3-1	TRBJ2-1	-	-
CASNPLPWSRADTQYF	TGTGCCAGCAACCCCCTCCCCTGGTCGAGGGCGGATACGCAGTATTTT	TRBV27	TRBJ2-3	many	-
CATRLPSIDDEQFF	TGTGCCACCCGACTGCCCTCGATCGACGATGAGCAGTTCTTC	TRBV27	TRBJ2-1	many	-
CASSPPNQPQHF	TGTGCCAGCAGCCCCCCTAATCAGCCCCAGCATTTT	TRBV7-2	TRBJ1-5	many	-
CASSANRGRDEKLFF	TGTGCCAGCAGTGCTAACAGGGGGCGCGATGAAAAACTGTTTTTT	TRBV6-1	TRBJ1-4	few	TRBD1
CSARDSQGSTEAFF	TGCAGTGCTAGAGATAGTCAGGGAAGCACTGAAGCTTTCTTT	TRBV20-1	TRBJ1-1	many	-
CASSPRVLGAYNEQFF	TGTGCCAGCAGTCCCAGAGTCTTAGGGGCATACAATGAGCAGTTCTTC	TRBV11-2	TRBJ2-1	many	-
CASSWNSYNSPLHF	TGTGCCAGCAGCTGGAACAGCTATAATTCACCCCTCCACTTT	TRBV11-3	TRBJ1-6	many	-
CSVSSSNNEQFF	TGCAGTGTGTCTAGTTCTAACAATGAGCAGTTCTTC	TRBV20-1	TRBJ2-1	-	-
CASSLGTAGEQFF	TGTGCCAGCAGTCTTGGGACAGCGGGTGAGCAGTTCTTC	TRBV28	TRBJ2-1	medium-sized	-
CASSYSDVNNSPLHF	TGTGCCAGCAGTTACTCGGACGTTAATAATTCACCCCTCCACTTT	TRBV6-5	TRBJ1-6	medium-sized	-
CASRAQSSGNTIYF	TGTGCCAGCAGGGCTCAATCCTCTGGAAACACCATATATTTT	TRBV6-2/TRBV6-3	TRBJ1-3	many	-
CASSGVSYNEQFF	TGTGCCAGCAGCGGGGTCTCCTACAATGAGCAGTTCTTC	TRBV7-9	TRBJ2-1	many	-
CASSDREAPGSCFF	-	TRBV6-4	TRBJ2-2	-	-
CSAQRGSSYNEQFF	TGCAGTGCTCAGAGGGGGAGCTCCTACAATGAGCAGTTCTTC	TRBV20-1	TRBJ2-1	many	-
CASSTGQSNYGYTF	TGTGCCAGCAGTACGGGACAGAGCAACTATGGCTACACCTTC	TRBV28	TRBJ1-2	medium-sized	TRBD1
CASSVGGLGTEAFF	TGTGCCAGCAGCGTAGGGGGACTGGGCACTGAAGCTTTCTTT	TRBV9	TRBJ1-1	-	-
CASSLDWIGTPQFEAFF	TGTGCCAGCAGCTTAGATTGGATTGGTACCCCTCAGTTTGAAGCTTTCTTT	TRBV11-2	TRBJ1-1	many	-